This entry is about one T cell receptor beta chain. This CDR3 contains 15 residues. CDR1 SGHTA and CDR2 FQGNSA come from the germline V gene. With 8 bases clipped from V and 2 bases from J, the junction kept 10 bases outside the gene matches. Libraries were prepared by immunoSEQ multiplex PCR; TCRdb keeps only in-frame clonotypes and omits some of them. Among 100,000 to 120,000 clones, about nine tenths were seen once, and the ten largest hold around 1.9%. The data were taken from a study of cytomegalovirus exposure and HLA in healthy donors. The chain uses TRBV7-2 and TRBJ2-3; 7 nucleotides line up with TRBD2. This sequence was found in a woman between 18 and 29 years old in good health and CMV-seronegative. Sequences were obtained from PBMCs. The DNA for the CDR3 is TGTGCCAGCGCCCTGGGCGGGGGATACACAGATACGCAGTATTTT. It yields the protein CASALGGGYTDTQYF.